These 27 T cell receptor beta chains came from one sample sequenced in a study of blood T cell repertoires in COVID-19. Sequenced by immunoSEQ multiplex PCR; TCRdb stores in-frame clones only, minus some. Of around 300,000 clones listed, about 89% were seen once; the top ten hold over 2.5%. Specimen: PBMCs or T cells enriched from blood (not recorded which). The source of these receptors is a young woman who had recovered from COVID-19.

This clone turned up a few times. The rearrangement uses TRBV18 and TRBJ2-7, with TRBD1 as a possible D gene (5 bases). Between the trimmed V and J ends, which lost 6 bases and 6 bases, there was a span of 12 bases. The CDR3 loop spans 12 amino acids. In germline, CDR1 is KGHSH, CDR2 LQKENI. CDR3: CASSPTGFEQYF. The CDR3 coding sequence is TGTGCCAGCTCGCCAACAGGATTCGAGCAGTACTTC.

In its sample, this clone was seen a few times. The chain links TRBV11-2 to TRBJ2-1, with 12 bases fitting TRBD2. Trimming removed 5 bases from V and 2 bases from J; junction bases left unmatched: 10. The germline V gene encodes CDR1 SGHAT and CDR2 FQNNGV. The CDR3 sequence is 18 residues long. The CDR3 is CASSLNHRTSGTYNEQFF. For the CDR3, the DNA is TGTGCCAGCAGCCTCAACCACCGGACTAGCGGGACCTACAATGAGCAGTTCTTC.

The V call is TRBV12-3 or TRBV12-4, the J call TRBJ1-1, with TRBD1 matching 9 bases. CDR3 length: 13 amino acids. With V trimmed by 6 bases and J by 5 bases, 4 bases remained unmatched. Here the CDR3 DNA reads TGTGCCAGCAGGACAGGGGGAATGACTGAAGCTTTCTTT. It encodes CASRTGGMTEAFF.

The V and J genes are TRBV29-1 and TRBJ2-1, with 7 positions matching TRBD1. The CDR3 totals 13 residues. In germline, CDR1 is SQVTM, CDR2 ANQGSEA. J was trimmed by 6 bases and V by 4 bases; bases with no gene match: 6. The CDR3 bases are TGCAGCGTTGGCACAGGGGCGGTCAATGAGCAGTTCTTC. This encodes CSVGTGAVNEQFF.

The rearrangement uses TRBV7-6 and TRBJ2-1, with TRBD1 as a possible D gene (6 bases). This CDR3 region has 15 residues. The V and J ends lost 5 bases and 5 bases respectively, with 16 bases between them. Germline-derived CDR1 and CDR2 are SGHVS and FNYEAQ. CDR3 coding DNA: TGTGCCAGCAGCCCACAGGGAATCCACAACAATGAGCAGTTCTTC. Residues: CASSPQGIHNNEQFF.

V gene TRBV7-8 combines with J gene TRBJ1-5; D not resolved. Trimming stripped 1 base from V and 3 bases from J, with 7 bases between. This CDR3 is 14 amino acids long. Germline CDR1 reads SGHVS; CDR2 reads FQNEAQ. DNA of the CDR3: TGTGCCAGCAGCTTAGGGCTAGACAATCAGCCCCAGCATTTT. Translation gives CASSLGLDNQPQHF.

This clone was detected a few times. The chain couples TRBV7-9 to TRBJ1-2; maybe TRBD1 (5 bases). The CDR3 contains 12 residues. The V gene's germline CDR1 is SEHNR and CDR2 FQNEAQ (reference sequence). Between the trimmed V and J ends, which lost 5 bases and 3 bases, there was a span of 7 bases. CDR3 sequence: CASSQGYYGYTF. The CDR3 nucleotides are TGTGCCAGCAGCCAGGGTTACTATGGCTACACCTTC.

This chain joins TRBV5-1 and TRBJ2-3; a possible D gene is TRBD2 (6 bases). CDR1 is SGHRS and CDR2 is YFSETQ in the germline V gene. The CDR3 sequence is 14 residues long. Trimming shortened V by 1 base and J by 6 bases, and 12 bases separated the two germline ends. The DNA for the CDR3 is TGCGCCAGCAGCTTGAGTAGCGGATCGGATACGCAGTATTTT. Residues: CASSLSSGSDTQYF.

V is TRBV25-1 and J is TRBJ1-6, with a tentative D call TRBD1 (6 bases). From germline, CDR1 is MGHDK and CDR2 SYGVNS. Trimming shortened V by 3 bases and J by 2 bases, and 11 bases separated the two germline ends. CDR3 size: 16 residues. The CDR3, as DNA: TGTGCCAGCAGTGATAGGACAGACACCTATAATTCACCCCTCCACTTT. Translated, it gives CASSDRTDTYNSPLHF.

The V gene is TRBV24-1, the J gene TRBJ1-1; TRBD1 aligns across 8 bases. This CDR3 is built from 12 residues. Germline loops: CDR1 KGHDR, CDR2 SFDVKD. V shed 5 bases, J shed 12 bases, and the junction held 7 bases outside the gene matches. Here the CDR3 reads CATSGSQGATFF. CDR3 DNA: TGTGCCACCAGTGGTAGCCAGGGGGCAACTTTCTTT.

The CDR3 DNA reads as TGCGCCAGCAGCCAAGGGGGGGGCCGCCGAGGCACAGATACGCAGTATTTT. This translates into CASSQGGGRRGTDTQYF. The chain carries TRBV4-3 and TRBJ2-3, with D possibly TRBD2 on 7 matching bases. V was trimmed by 1 base and J by 1 base, leaving 15 bases between them. The CDR3 has 17 residues. Germline-derived CDR1 and CDR2 are LGHNA and YSLEER.

The rearrangement uses TRBV29-1 and TRBJ2-7; 11 bases align to TRBD1. Germline CDR1 is SQVTM and CDR2 is ANQGSEA. The V gene end was trimmed by 0 bases and the J gene end by 2 bases; junction bases not matched to a gene: 0. The CDR3 contains 14 residues. CDR3 amino acids: CSVEEGQGAYEQYF. The CDR3 region has the DNA TGCAGCGTTGAAGAGGGACAGGGGGCCTACGAGCAGTACTTC.

This chain links TRBV12-3 or TRBV12-4 with TRBJ2-1; 8 bases map to TRBD1. CDR3 length: 13 residues. J lost 6 bases, V lost 6 bases, and 4 bases had no gene match. CDR3 DNA: TGTGCCAGCAGGGGGGACAGGCTCAATGAGCAGTTCTTC. Translation gives CASRGDRLNEQFF.

The V and J genes are TRBV5-4 and TRBJ2-1; 11 bases match TRBD2. CDR1 is SGHNT, CDR2 YYREEE, per germline (reference sequence). The ends lost 0 bases at V and 10 bases at J; junction bases unmatched: 6. This CDR3 spans 15 amino acids. The CDR3, as DNA: TGTGCCAGCAGCTTGGATGTAGCGGGGGGGCGAGAGCAGTTCTTC. The encoded protein is CASSLDVAGGREQFF.

This chain uses TRBV5-4 with TRBJ2-3, with 7 bases aligning to TRBD1. Germline V gives CDR1 SGHNT, CDR2 YYREEE (reference sequence). This CDR3 has 16 amino acids. The ends lost 2 bases at V and 3 bases at J; junction bases unmatched: 9. Here the CDR3 reads CASSLWNRGMTDTQYF. In DNA, the CDR3 is TGTGCCAGCAGCTTATGGAACAGGGGTATGACAGATACGCAGTATTTT.

The rearrangement links TRBV19 to TRBJ2-7, with D perhaps TRBD2 (6 bases). Germline CDR1 LNHDA, CDR2 SQIVND (reference sequence). V lost 6 bases to trimming and J lost 4 bases, with 7 bases between them. The CDR3 contains 11 residues. The CDR3 sequence is CASRGTYEQYF. Here the CDR3 DNA reads TGTGCCAGTAGAGGGACTTACGAGCAGTACTTC.

The chain has TRBV24-1 and TRBJ1-5; D is unclear. With 4 bases removed from V and 9 bases from J, the gap between germline ends came to 12 bases. Germline V gene sequence: CDR1 KGHDR, CDR2 SFDVKD. CDR3 size: 13 residues. CDR3 nucleotides: TGTGCCACCAGTGAAGGAAAGGCAGGGCCCCAGCATTTT. It yields the protein CATSEGKAGPQHF.

This clone was picked up a small number of times. This chain connects TRBV7-9 to TRBJ2-7; TRBD2 matches 8 bases. The CDR3 runs 15 residues. Germline V gives CDR1 SEHNR, CDR2 FQNEAQ (reference sequence). V shed 1 base and J 3 bases; nucleotides not matched to a gene: 5. The CDR3 is CASSLGSGIGYEQYF. The DNA for the CDR3 is TGTGCCAGCAGCTTAGGTAGCGGGATAGGCTACGAGCAGTACTTC.

The sample holds one count of this clone. The chain links TRBV4-1 to TRBJ1-1; TRBD1 aligns across 9 bases. With 2 bases clipped from V and 4 bases from J, the junction kept 5 bases outside the gene matches. The germline CDR1 and CDR2 sequences are MGHRA and YSYEKL. CDR3 length: 15 amino acids. CDR3 in DNA: TGCGCCAGCAGCCAATACAGGGGGCGAGCCACTGAAGCTTTCTTT. Its protein product is CASSQYRGRATEAFF.

This sequence joins TRBV9 and TRBJ2-1; 14 nucleotides match TRBD2. This CDR3 has 13 amino acids. The V gene's germline CDR1 is SGDLS and CDR2 YYNGEE. V gave up 3 bases and J gave up 15 bases; unmatched junction bases: 5. CDR3 DNA: TGTGCCAGCAGCGGGGGACTAGCGGGGGCCGTGTTCTTC. Protein product: CASSGGLAGAVFF.

The chain couples TRBV11-2 to TRBJ1-2; D unresolved. The V end was cut by 1 base, the J end by 0 bases, with 12 bases between. The CDR3 contains 16 residues. Germline-derived CDR1 and CDR2 are SGHAT and FQNNGV. The CDR3 here is CASSLGLPGANYGYTF. CDR3 DNA sequence: TGTGCCAGCAGCTTAGGCCTTCCGGGAGCTAACTATGGCTACACCTTC.

The rearrangement uses TRBV4-3 and TRBJ1-3; D not resolved. Germline values: CDR1 LGHNA, CDR2 YSLEER. The CDR3 consists of 16 residues. Trimming stripped 0 bases from V and 0 bases from J, with 9 bases between. The CDR3 sequence: CASSQDRQASGNTIYF. CDR3 nucleotide sequence: TGCGCCAGCAGCCAAGATCGGCAGGCCTCTGGAAACACCATATATTTT.

V gene TRBV27 combines with J gene TRBJ2-7; weak D call: TRBD1 (6 bases). V lost 5 bases and J lost 1, with 15 bases in between. The CDR3 has 15 amino acids. In germline, CDR1 is MNHEY, CDR2 SMNVEV (reference sequence). The CDR3 nucleotides read TGTGCCAGCAGTCTCTCAGGGGTCCCTTCCTACGAGCAGTACTTC. This translates into CASSLSGVPSYEQYF.

V gene TRBV7-2 combines with J gene TRBJ2-1; D not resolved. The CDR3 sequence is 15 residues long. Germline V gene data show CDR1 as SGHTA and CDR2 as FQGNSA. Deletions cut 3 bases from V and 0 bases from J, with 9 bases between. CDR3 in DNA: TGTGCCAGCAGCTTCCAGACTGGCTCCTACAATGAGCAGTTCTTC. Translation gives CASSFQTGSYNEQFF.

The chain recombines TRBV18 with TRBJ2-3; TRBD1 is a possible D gene (5 bases). This CDR3 contains 16 residues. The germline gives CDR1 KGHSH, CDR2 LQKENI. Trimming removed 5 bases at V and 1 base at J, with 16 bases between. The CDR3 bases are TGTGCCAGCTCATCCAGGGCCCAAAAGGGCACAGATACGCAGTATTTT. It yields the protein CASSSRAQKGTDTQYF.

This clone has only one observation. This chain uses TRBV7-2 with TRBJ2-3, with D possibly being TRBD1 (5 bases). The CDR3 is made up of 14 amino acids. The V gene's germline CDR1 is SGHTA and CDR2 FQGNSA. The V gene lost 5 bases and the J gene lost 0 bases, with 9 bases spanning the gap. CDR3 amino acids: CASSRGHSTDTQYF. DNA for the CDR3: TGTGCCAGCAGCAGAGGACACAGCACAGATACGCAGTATTTT. Filled out from reference TRBV7-2 and TRBJ2-3, the complete variable domain reads GAGVSQSPSNKVTEKGKDVELRCDPISGHTALYWYRQSLGQGLEFLIYFQGNSAPDKSGLPSDRFSAERTGGSVSTLTIQRTQQEDSAVYLCASSRGHSTDTQYFGPGTRLTVL.

The table lists this clone with a count of one. The J gene is TRBJ2-7, the V gene TRBV12-3 or TRBV12-4; D remains unclear. This CDR3 spans 13 amino acids. Trimming removed 0 bases from V and 6 bases from J, with 9 bases in between. CDR3 region: CASSLALPGEQYF. Here the CDR3 DNA reads TGTGCCAGCAGTTTAGCCTTACCAGGCGAGCAGTACTTC.